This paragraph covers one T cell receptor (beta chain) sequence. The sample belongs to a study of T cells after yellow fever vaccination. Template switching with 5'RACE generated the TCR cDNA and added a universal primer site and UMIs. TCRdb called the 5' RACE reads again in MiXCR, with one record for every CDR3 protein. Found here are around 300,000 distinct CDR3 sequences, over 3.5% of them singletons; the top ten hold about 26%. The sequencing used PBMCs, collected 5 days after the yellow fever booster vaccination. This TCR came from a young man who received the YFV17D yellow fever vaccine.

CDR3 bases: TGTGCCAGCATACTGGGGTCCAGGAACACCGGGGAGCTGTTTTTT. It specifies CASILGSRNTGELFF. The genes are TRBV7-9 and TRBJ2-2; D uncertain. The V end lost 7 bases, the J end lost 1 base, and 13 bases lay between the germline ends. From germline, CDR1 is SEHNR and CDR2 FQNEAQ (reference sequence). This CDR3 region has 15 residues.